The 26 T cell receptor beta chains below were found in one sample sequenced in a study of T cells after yellow fever vaccination. TCRdb passed the 5' RACE reads through MiXCR, listing each CDR3 protein once. In the table there are around 40,000 distinct CDR3 sequences, 6.8% of which are singletons. The sequencing here drew on CD8+ T cells not binding an NS4B(214-222) dextramer, sorted from PBMCs, taken 45 days after the yellow fever booster vaccination. The receptors stem from a man aged 25-45 years who received the YFV17D yellow fever vaccine.

This clonotype was counted at least ten times. V and J are TRBV11-2 and TRBJ2-1, with TRBD2 as a possible D gene (5 bases). Trimming stripped 5 bases from V and 5 bases from J, with 16 bases between. The CDR3 runs to 15 residues. Looked up from germline, CDR1 is SGHAT and CDR2 is FQNNGV. The CDR3 here is CASSVSGVGNNEQFF. In DNA, the CDR3 is TGTGCCAGCAGCGTCTCCGGGGTTGGGAACAATGAGCAGTTCTTC.

Many counts were recorded for this clonotype. The genes are TRBV27 and TRBJ2-7; 9 nucleotides align to TRBD1. The germline gives CDR1 MNHEY, CDR2 SMNVEV (reference sequence). Trimming removed 9 bases from V and 5 bases from J; junction bases left unmatched: 8. The CDR3 contains 13 residues. The CDR3, as DNA: TGTGCCAGTGGACAGGGGTCGGTCGACGAGCAGTACTTC. This encodes CASGQGSVDEQYF.

This clonotype was counted ten times or more. The chain is built from TRBV29-1 and TRBJ2-3, with D possibly TRBD2 on 6 matching bases. The CDR3 is 17 amino acids. Per germline, CDR1 SQVTM and CDR2 ANQGSEA. Trimming removed 6 bases at V and 1 base at J, with 23 bases between. The DNA of the CDR3 is TGCAGCGTCGGGGGAACTGAGCCCGGGGACGGCACAGATACGCAGTATTTT. As protein: CSVGGTEPGDGTDTQYF.

As for this clonotype: A much bigger clone sits one base away, suggesting this may be a read error. CDR3 coding DNA: TGTGCCAGCAGTTTGACAGGGATGAACACTGAATCTTTCTTT. This sequence encodes CASSLTGMNTESFF. The chain employs TRBV27 and TRBJ1-1, with TRBD1 identical over 7 bases. Germline V lookup: CDR1 MNHEY, CDR2 SMNVEV (reference sequence). CDR3 length: 14 residues.

In its sample, this clonotype was seen many times. V is TRBV20-1 and J is TRBJ2-7; 11 nucleotides agree with TRBD2. The CDR3 is 15 residues long. The V segment lost 0 bases and the J segment 3 bases; nucleotides outside the gene matches: 4. Looked up from germline, CDR1 is DFQATT and CDR2 is SNEGSKA (reference sequence). CDR3 sequence reads: CSARDQGLAGYEQYF. The CDR3 nucleotides are TGCAGTGCTAGAGATCAAGGACTAGCGGGCTACGAGCAGTACTTC.

This clonotype was seen at least ten times. The chain has TRBV5-8 and TRBJ1-2, with D perhaps matching TRBD1 (5 bases). V was pared by 4 bases and J by 3 bases, with 16 bases between. CDR3 length equals 15 residues. Germline values: CDR1 SGHTS, CDR2 YDEGEE. The CDR3 nucleotides are TGTGCCAGCAGCACCGCATGGGGCACGGACTATGGCTACACCTTC. Translated: CASSTAWGTDYGYTF. Filled out from reference TRBV5-8 and TRBJ1-2, the complete variable domain reads EAGVTQSPTHLIKTRGQQATLRCSPISGHTSVYWYQQALGLGLQFLLWYDEGEERNRGNFPPRFSGRQFPNYSSELNVNALELEDSALYLCASSTAWGTDYGYTFGSGTRLTVV.

The genes are TRBV14 and TRBJ2-3; unclear D gene. With 4 bases removed from V and 1 base from J, the gap between germline ends came to 12 bases. There are 15 residues in the CDR3. The germline CDR1 and CDR2 sequences are SGHDN and FVKESK. Here the CDR3 reads CASSLIAAGTDTQYF. CDR3 nucleotides: TGTGCCAGCAGCCTAATAGCTGCCGGCACAGATACGCAGTATTTT.

This clonotype appeared many times. The chain links TRBV7-3 to TRBJ2-5; 7 nucleotides match TRBD1. With V trimmed by 3 bases and J by 4 bases, 5 bases remained unmatched. The CDR3 runs to 14 residues. From germline, CDR1 is SGHTA and CDR2 FQGTGA. CDR3 region: CASSLTGMGETQYF. The CDR3 bases are TGTGCCAGCAGCTTGACAGGGATGGGAGAGACCCAGTACTTC.

This clonotype was counted ten times or more. The chain combines TRBV6-2 or TRBV6-3 with TRBJ2-5; 10 bases line up with TRBD2. The V gene end was trimmed by 2 bases and the J gene end by 4 bases; junction bases not matched to a gene: 13. The CDR3 is 18 amino acids. In germline, CDR1 is MNHEY, CDR2 SVGEGT. The chain's CDR3 is CASSYIVEMLAGGETQYF. Here the CDR3 DNA reads TGTGCCAGCAGTTACATCGTGGAAATGTTAGCGGGAGGAGAGACCCAGTACTTC.

This clonotype was seen at least ten times. The V gene is TRBV27, the J gene TRBJ2-7; no clear D. V was cut by 2 bases and J by 3 bases, with 11 bases left in between. The CDR3 extends over 14 amino acids. The germline CDR1 and CDR2 sequences are MNHEY and SMNVEV (reference sequence). In nucleotides, the CDR3 is TGTGCCAGCAGTTTAAGTATTGGCTTCTACGAGCAGTACTTC. Amino acid sequence: CASSLSIGFYEQYF.

The sample holds many counts of this clonotype. J is TRBJ2-7 and V is TRBV7-2, with D maybe TRBD1 (7 bases). Trimming pared 3 bases from V and 2 bases from J, leaving 14 bases between. Looked up from germline, CDR1 is SGHTA and CDR2 is FQGNSA. This CDR3 comprises 15 residues. The CDR3 loop is CASSLEGAVAYEQYF. The CDR3 DNA reads TGTGCCAGCAGCTTGGAGGGGGCTGTGGCCTACGAGCAGTACTTC.

This clonotype was seen ten or more times. V and J are TRBV12-3 or TRBV12-4 and TRBJ1-1; possibly TRBD1 for D (5 bases). This CDR3 has 15 amino acids. The germline V and J ends were trimmed by 1 base and 0 bases, with 9 bases remaining between them. CDR3 DNA: TGTGCCAGCAGTTTAGTGGGGGTTCTGAACACTGAAGCTTTCTTT. This gives the protein CASSLVGVLNTEAFF.

This clonotype showed up many times. The rearrangement uses TRBV28 and TRBJ2-7, with D possibly TRBD2 on 6 matching bases. The CDR3 extends over 15 amino acids. The V gene lost 2 bases and the J gene lost 2 bases, with 13 bases spanning the gap. CDR1 and CDR2 (germline): MDHEN, SYDVKM. The CDR3 loop is CASSLTSGVPYEQYF. DNA for the CDR3: TGTGCCAGCAGTTTAACCTCGGGAGTTCCCTACGAGCAGTACTTC.

This clonotype was found many times. The rearrangement joins TRBV5-5 to TRBJ2-2; D remains unclear. CDR3 size: 16 residues. Between the trimmed V and J ends, which lost 3 bases and 0 bases, there was a span of 12 bases. The germline CDR1 and CDR2 sequences are SGHKS and YYEKEE (reference sequence). The CDR3 loop reads CASSYDLIANTGELFF. The CDR3 nucleotides read TGTGCCAGCAGCTACGATTTGATCGCGAACACCGGGGAGCTGTTTTTT.

This clonotype has a handful of counts. The chain carries TRBV6-4 and TRBJ2-2; D is undetermined. The germline CDR1 and CDR2 sequences are MRHNA and SNTAGT. There are 19 residues in the CDR3. The V end lost 0 bases, the J end lost 4 bases, and 21 bases lay between the germline ends. The CDR3 region is CASSDSTGSGPSPTGELFF. In DNA form, the CDR3 reads TGTGCCAGCAGTGACTCGACTGGATCGGGTCCATCCCCCACCGGGGAGCTGTTTTTT.

On this clonotype itself: A read error may be the cause here, since a much bigger clone is one base away. This chain joins TRBV21-1 and TRBJ2-2; the D call TRBD1 from the table was never checked on the DNA. TRBV21-1 is listed as a pseudogene. CDR3 size: 16 residues. CDR3 in amino acids: CASSRTRTPNTGELFF. CDR3 DNA sequence: TGTGCCAGCAGCAGGACCCGGACACCGAACACCGGGGAGCTGTTTTTT.

In its sample, this clonotype was seen many times. The rearrangement joins TRBV27 to TRBJ2-7, with D possibly called TRBD1 or TRBD2 (5 bases each). CDR3 size: 17 residues. V lost 5 bases and J 2 bases, leaving 22 bases between the germline ends. CDR1 and CDR2 (germline): MNHEY, SMNVEV (reference sequence). The CDR3 bases are TGTGCCAGCAGTCCATCAGAAGCCGGGACCCCCACCTACGAGCAGTACTTC. Its translation: CASSPSEAGTPTYEQYF.

As to this clonotype: A much larger clone lies one base from this, so it may be a read error. V usage is TRBV13 and J usage is TRBJ2-1; 10 nucleotides line up with TRBD2. The J segment lost 7 bases and the V segment lost 5 bases, leaving 5 bases of the junction unmatched. CDR3 length equals 14 residues. Germline CDR1 PRHDT, CDR2 FYEKMQ (reference sequence). The CDR3 region is CASSPYSGRNEQFF. CDR3 bases: TGTGCCAGCAGCCCTTATAGCGGGAGGAATGAGCAGTTCTTC.

This clonotype has at least ten counts. J is TRBJ2-1 and V is TRBV12-3 or TRBV12-4, with 10 bases fitting TRBD1. The CDR3 is 15 residues long. The junction had 8 bases not matched to a gene; V was cut back by 4 bases and J by 8 bases. CDR3 DNA: TGTGCCAGCAGTTCCTCGGGACAGGGGAACTATGAGCAGTTCTTC. Encoded protein: CASSSSGQGNYEQFF.

This clonotype was seen many times. The chain is built from TRBV7-6 and TRBJ2-3; 10 nucleotides agree with TRBD2. Germline-derived CDR1 and CDR2 are SGHVS and FNYEAQ. Trimming cost V 1 base and J 3 bases; bases outside gene matches: 1. The CDR3 is 15 residues long. CDR3 protein: CASSLVSGRTDTQYF. In nucleotides, the CDR3 is TGTGCCAGCAGCTTAGTTAGCGGGAGGACAGATACGCAGTATTTT.

This clonotype was picked up many times. The J gene is TRBJ2-1, the V gene TRBV7-2; D remains unclear. This CDR3 is 12 amino acids long. Per the germline V gene, CDR1 is SGHTA and CDR2 is FQGNSA. Trimming removed 4 bases from V and 8 bases from J, with 9 bases in between. CDR3 DNA: TGTGCCAGCAGCTCCCGGGCAGATGAGCAGTTCTTC. Amino acids: CASSSRADEQFF.

This clonotype was picked up many times. The chain employs TRBV13 and TRBJ1-1; tentative D call: TRBD1 (5 bases). Trimming took 4 bases from V and 1 from J, leaving 19 bases between them. In germline, CDR1 is PRHDT, CDR2 FYEKMQ (reference sequence). The CDR3 has 17 amino acids. The CDR3: CASSSRGGMGANTEAFF. DNA of the CDR3: TGTGCCAGCAGCTCCCGGGGGGGAATGGGAGCGAACACTGAAGCTTTCTTT.

The chain carries TRBV30 and TRBJ1-1, with TRBD1 identical over 9 bases. The ends lost 3 bases at V and 1 base at J; junction bases unmatched: 3. Looked up from germline, CDR1 is GTSNPN and CDR2 is SVGIG (reference sequence). The CDR3 extends over 14 amino acids. The CDR3 loop reads CAWRGQGRNTEAFF. DNA for the CDR3: TGTGCCTGGAGAGGACAGGGGAGGAACACTGAAGCTTTCTTT.

This clonotype was observed at least ten times. This CDR3 reads CSVERGYEQYF. The CDR3 nucleotides read TGCAGCGTTGAACGAGGTTACGAGCAGTACTTC. The rearrangement uses TRBV29-1 and TRBJ2-7; no reliable D call. This CDR3 has 11 amino acids. In germline, CDR1 is SQVTM, CDR2 ANQGSEA. V lost 2 bases, J lost 4 bases, and 6 bases lay in between.

CDR3 amino acids: CASSLAGEQETQYF. CDR3 nucleotide sequence: TGTGCCAGCAGCTTGGCGGGAGAGCAAGAGACCCAGTACTTC. V is TRBV13 and J is TRBJ2-5; the match to TRBD2 covers 7 bases. The germline V gene encodes CDR1 PRHDT and CDR2 FYEKMQ (reference sequence). The CDR3 consists of 14 residues. V was pared by 3 bases and J by 2 bases, with 3 bases of the junction left unmatched.

The V call is TRBV5-6, the J call TRBJ1-2; no clear D gene. CDR1 and CDR2 from the germline V gene are SGHDT and YYEEEE. The CDR3 is made up of 13 amino acids. V lost 3 bases and J lost 1, with 7 bases in between. The CDR3, as DNA: TGTGCCAGCAGCTCGCCCGTTAACTATGGCTACACCTTC. Amino acid sequence: CASSSPVNYGYTF.